Each of the 30 T cell receptor beta chains below was sequenced from the same sample in a study of radiotherapy plus CTLA-4 blockade in lung cancer. Using immunoSEQ multiplex PCR, the repertoire was profiled, and TCRdb retains in-frame clones only, with some absent. The data show 50,000 or so clones, around 76% seen once. Sequenced here: peripheral blood, sampled from a patient treated with radiotherapy plus ipilimumab. Every receptor here comes from a human donor with non-small cell lung cancer who had stable disease on radiotherapy plus ipilimumab.

The V gene is TRBV18, the J gene TRBJ1-4; D not resolved. This CDR3 has 14 amino acids. V lost 0 bases, J lost 0 bases, and 2 bases lay in between. CDR1 KGHSH and CDR2 LQKENI come from the germline V gene. CDR3 bases: TGTGCCAGCTCACCACCCGCAACTAATGAAAAACTGTTTTTT. It encodes CASSPPATNEKLFF.

This chain uses TRBV7-9 with TRBJ2-3; 12 bases agree with TRBD2. Trimming removed 4 bases from V and 5 bases from J; junction bases left unmatched: 4. Per germline, CDR1 SEHNR and CDR2 FQNEAQ (reference sequence). CDR3 length: 15 residues. The chain's CDR3 is CASSSRTSGKDTQYF. In DNA, the CDR3 is TGTGCCAGCAGCTCCCGGACTAGCGGGAAAGATACGCAGTATTTT.

In its sample, this clone was seen a few times. V and J are TRBV25-1 and TRBJ1-2, with 8 bases lining up with TRBD1. This CDR3 contains 14 residues. Germline V lookup: CDR1 MGHDK, CDR2 SYGVNS. The V and J ends lost 6 bases and 6 bases, in that order; junction bases with no gene match: 9. The CDR3 protein is CASRVTGTGHGYTF. The CDR3 nucleotides read TGTGCCAGCAGGGTAACCGGGACAGGCCATGGCTACACCTTC.

Comment on this clone: The sample contains more than one DNA sequence encoding this CDR3. V and J are TRBV7-2 and TRBJ1-1, with unresolved D. The CDR3 consists of 13 residues. Trimming cost V 5 bases and J 3 bases, with 10 bases left between them. Germline CDR1 SGHTA, CDR2 FQGNSA. The CDR3 sequence: CASSRRTDTEAFF. The DNA for the CDR3 is TGTGCCAGCAGCCGCAGAACGGACACTGAAGCTTTCTTT.

The chain joins TRBV5-5 to TRBJ2-7; D perhaps matches TRBD1 (5 bases). Trimming took off 2 bases at V and 5 bases at J, with 11 bases between the two ends. CDR3 length: 13 amino acids. The germline V gene has CDR1 SGHKS and CDR2 YYEKEE (reference sequence). The CDR3 DNA reads TGTGCCAGCAGCTTAGCCAGGGTTAACGAGCAGTACTTC. Translation: CASSLARVNEQYF.

A note on this clone: Since a much larger clone is just one base distant, this may be a read error. This same CDR3 is encoded by further DNA sequences in the sample. This chain connects TRBV5-6 to TRBJ1-3; 7 bases agree with TRBD1. CDR1 is SGHDT and CDR2 is YYEEEE in the germline V gene. The CDR3 spans 18 residues. The CDR3 DNA reads as TGCGCCAGCAGCAGGGGGGGATCAGGGGCGGCTTCAGGAAACACCATATATTTT. It encodes CASSRGGSGAASGNTIYF.

This clone has more than one count but fewer than ten. This sequence joins TRBV7-3 and TRBJ1-2; the match to TRBD1 covers 7 bases. The germline V gene has CDR1 SGHTA and CDR2 FQGTGA. There are 13 residues in the CDR3. The trim removed 3 bases at V and 8 bases at J, leaving 6 bases unmatched. CDR3: CASSLLTGEGYTF. CDR3 in DNA: TGTGCCAGCAGCTTGTTAACAGGGGAGGGCTACACCTTC.

The J gene is TRBJ1-5, the V gene TRBV5-1; unclear D gene. V was clipped by 4 bases and J by 4 bases, with 12 bases between them. In germline, CDR1 is SGHRS, CDR2 YFSETQ. There are 14 residues in the CDR3. In nucleotides, the CDR3 is TGCGCCAGCAGCCCGGTTGTAGGGAATCAGCCCCAGCATTTT. The encoded protein is CASSPVVGNQPQHF. The full variable domain, with the rest looked up from reference TRBV5-1 and TRBJ1-5, is KAGVTQTPRYLIKTRGQQVTLSCSPISGHRSVSWYQQTPGQGLQFLFEYFSETQRNKGNFPGRFSGRQFSNSRSEMNVSTLELGDSALYLCASSPVVGNQPQHFGDGTRLSIL.

This clone occurred once. The V call is TRBV9, the J call TRBJ1-2, with D possibly matching TRBD1 (6 bases). Germline V lookup: CDR1 SGDLS, CDR2 YYNGEE. The CDR3 extends over 13 amino acids. Trimming removed 2 bases from V and 9 bases from J, with 14 bases in between. The CDR3: CASSVDRQDSYTF. The CDR3 nucleotides read TGTGCCAGCAGCGTTGACAGGCAGGATAGCTACACCTTC.

The genes are TRBV11-2 and TRBJ2-7; TRBD1 is a possible D gene (5 bases). This CDR3 has 14 amino acids. Trimming removed 5 bases from V and 1 base from J, with 12 bases in between. Per the germline V gene, CDR1 is SGHAT and CDR2 is FQNNGV. Here the CDR3 DNA reads TGTGCCAGCAGCGAATCAGGGTTATCCTACGAGCAGTACGTC. Translation: CASSESGLSYEQYV.

The chain combines TRBV28 with TRBJ1-1, with 9 bases matching TRBD1. This CDR3 is 12 amino acids long. The junction had 6 bases not matched to a gene; V was cut back by 8 bases and J by 8 bases. In germline, CDR1 is MDHEN, CDR2 SYDVKM. The CDR3 bases are TGTGCCAGCGGAGTAGGACAGGGGGAAGCTTTCTTT. Amino acid sequence: CASGVGQGEAFF.

This clone came up a few times. This sequence joins TRBV4-3 and TRBJ2-1; 14 nucleotides line up with TRBD2. Per germline, CDR1 LGHNA and CDR2 YSLEER. This CDR3 spans 17 amino acids. V shed 4 bases and J 8 bases; nucleotides not matched to a gene: 10. In DNA form, the CDR3 reads TGCGCCAGCAGCCGGAATATGGGACTAGCGGGGGTCGATGAGCAGTTCTTC. It encodes CASSRNMGLAGVDEQFF.

This chain links TRBV28 with TRBJ1-6; D is perhaps TRBD1 (6 bases). The V and J ends lost 2 bases and 5 bases respectively, with 13 bases between them. This CDR3 has 16 amino acids. CDR1 and CDR2 from the germline V gene are MDHEN and SYDVKM. The CDR3 DNA reads TGTGCCAGCAGTTTAGCCGCAGGGGCGAATAATTCACCCCTCCACTTT. It specifies CASSLAAGANNSPLHF. Supplemented by reference TRBV28 and TRBJ1-6, the full variable domain reads DVKVTQSSRYLVKRTGEKVFLECVQDMDHENMFWYRQDPGLGLRLIYFSYDVKMKEKGDIPEGYSVSREKKERFSLILESASTNQTSMYLCASSLAAGANNSPLHFGNGTRLTVT.

This chain links TRBV6-1 with TRBJ1-6; D uncertain. Germline CDR1 MNHNS, CDR2 SASEGT. The CDR3 is made up of 15 amino acids. V lost 7 bases to trimming and J lost 10 bases, with 20 bases between them. The CDR3 sequence is CASTPIENSLSPLHF. The DNA of the CDR3 is TGTGCCAGCACCCCAATTGAGAACTCTCTGTCACCCCTCCACTTT.

V is TRBV11-3 and J is TRBJ2-3, with a tentative D call TRBD1 (5 bases). Trimming cost V 5 bases and J 3 bases, with 6 bases left between them. The V gene's germline CDR1 is SGHNT and CDR2 YENEEA. The CDR3 contains 12 residues. CDR3 amino acids: CASSQGTDTQYF. CDR3 DNA: TGTGCCAGCAGCCAGGGAACAGATACGCAGTATTTT.

This clone has a handful of counts. The chain is built from TRBV6-9 and TRBJ1-5; D may be TRBD1 (6 bases). CDR1 MNHGY and CDR2 SVAAGI come from the germline V gene. The CDR3 totals 14 residues. Trimming removed 2 bases at V and 3 bases at J, with 8 bases between. CDR3 sequence: CASSYGGANQPQHF. The CDR3 coding sequence is TGTGCCAGCAGTTATGGGGGGGCCAATCAGCCCCAGCATTTT.

The CDR3 DNA sequence: TGTGCCAGTAGTATTACGGGACCCCCGAACACTGAAGCTTTCTTT. This sequence encodes CASSITGPPNTEAFF. The gene calls are TRBV19 and TRBJ1-1, with a weak D call TRBD1 (5 bases). Trimming stripped 3 bases from V and 1 base from J, with 12 bases between. This CDR3 is 15 amino acids long. Germline CDR1 is LNHDA and CDR2 is SQIVND (reference sequence).

The J gene is TRBJ2-5, the V gene TRBV11-3; 16 nucleotides align to TRBD2. V dropped 2 bases and J dropped 5; count of bases not matched to a gene: 5. The CDR3 is made up of 17 amino acids. Germline assignment: CDR1 SGHNT and CDR2 YENEEA. CDR3 in amino acids: CASSLREGLAGGETQYF. The CDR3, as DNA: TGTGCCAGCAGCTTAAGAGAGGGACTAGCGGGAGGGGAGACCCAGTACTTC.

This clone was found once. The chain is built from TRBV7-2 and TRBJ1-1; 12 bases align to TRBD1. The CDR3 has 14 residues. Germline loops: CDR1 SGHTA, CDR2 FQGNSA. Unmatched junction bases numbered 5, after V lost 5 bases and J lost 7 bases. Here the CDR3 reads CASSPGTGGGEAFF. CDR3 DNA sequence: TGTGCCAGCAGCCCCGGGACAGGGGGCGGTGAAGCTTTCTTT.

This clone came up a few times. The J gene is TRBJ1-1, the V gene TRBV2; 7 bases line up with TRBD1. J was trimmed by 3 bases and V by 8 bases; bases with no gene match: 12. Germline lookup yields CDR1 SNHLY and CDR2 FYNNEI. The length of the CDR3 is 15 residues. The CDR3 nucleotides are TGTGCCAGCGGGACCAGGGGGACGGGGCACACTGAAGCTTTCTTT. This gives the protein CASGTRGTGHTEAFF.

The chain has TRBV6-5 and TRBJ2-2; no firm D call. V lost 6 bases, J lost 7 bases, and 9 bases lay in between. Germline CDR1 MNHEY, CDR2 SVGAGI. The length of the CDR3 is 12 residues. This chain's CDR3 is CASSADLGELFF. The CDR3 DNA reads as TGTGCCAGCAGCGCTGACCTCGGGGAGCTGTTTTTT.

V usage is TRBV27 and J usage is TRBJ2-7, with 15 nucleotides matching TRBD2. After removal of 8 bases from V and 6 bases from J, the junction contained 5 bases not matched to a gene. The CDR3 sequence is 14 residues long. From germline, CDR1 is MNHEY and CDR2 SMNVEV (reference sequence). CDR3 coding DNA: TGTGCCAGCCGGGGACTAGCGGGGGGCGCCGAGCAGTACTTC. It is translated as CASRGLAGGAEQYF.

This clone has a single count. The rearrangement joins TRBV2 to TRBJ1-3; TRBD1 is a possible D gene (6 bases). CDR3 length equals 15 residues. V was clipped by 6 bases and J by 4 bases, with 16 bases between them. CDR1 SNHLY and CDR2 FYNNEI come from the germline V gene. Here the CDR3 reads CASSQDRGTGNTIYF. In nucleotides, the CDR3 is TGTGCCAGCAGCCAGGACAGAGGCACGGGAAACACCATATATTTT.

The chain couples TRBV4-3 to TRBJ2-5, with 9 bases that match TRBD2. The length of the CDR3 is 16 residues. CDR1 is LGHNA and CDR2 is YSLEER in the germline V gene. Germline trimming cut 0 bases from V and 2 bases from J; bases unmatched to any gene: 4. The CDR3 reads CASSQDGTSGQETQYF. The DNA of the CDR3 is TGCGCCAGCAGCCAAGATGGCACTAGCGGGCAAGAGACCCAGTACTTC.

The chain combines TRBV9 with TRBJ1-2; TRBD1 matches 8 bases. Germline V gene lookup returns CDR1 SGDLS and CDR2 YYNGEE. The CDR3 loop spans 16 amino acids. After removal of 1 base from V and 4 bases from J, the junction contained 9 bases not matched to a gene. In DNA, the CDR3 is TGTGCCAGCAGCGTAACAACCGACAGGGGAAGCTATGGCTACACCTTC. It specifies CASSVTTDRGSYGYTF.

As regards this clone: At one of its ends the junction is not consistent with the germline gene, which may arise from a read error. V gene TRBV9 combines with J gene TRBJ1-5; TRBD1 might be the D (5 bases). In germline, CDR1 is SGDLS, CDR2 YYNGEE. This CDR3 is 14 amino acids long. The CDR3, as DNA: TGTGCCAGCAGCAGGGACGCTAGCAATCGGCCCCAGCATTTT. This gives the protein CASSRDASNRPQHF.

The gene calls are TRBV18 and TRBJ2-5, with D unclear. With 1 base removed from V and 4 bases from J, the gap between germline ends came to 7 bases. The germline CDR1 and CDR2 sequences are KGHSH and LQKENI. CDR3 size: 13 residues. The CDR3: CASSPRGTETQYF. The CDR3, as DNA: TGTGCCAGCTCACCACGGGGAACAGAGACCCAGTACTTC.

The gene calls are TRBV6-5 and TRBJ1-1, with D maybe TRBD1 (6 bases). V was pared by 10 bases and J by 1 base, with 13 bases between. CDR1 is MNHEY and CDR2 is SVGAGI in the germline V gene. The CDR3 is 13 residues long. DNA of the CDR3: TGTGCCACCGGGGGCGTCAGGAACACTGAAGCTTTCTTT. Translation gives CATGGVRNTEAFF.

This clone was detected only once. This chain uses TRBV27 with TRBJ2-2; 7 bases are shared with TRBD1. CDR3 length: 15 amino acids. V was clipped by 2 bases and J by 3 bases; unmatched bases: 3. Germline V gene lookup returns CDR1 MNHEY and CDR2 SMNVEV (reference sequence). For the CDR3, the DNA is TGTGCCAGCAGTTTAAGGGGGCTTGACACCGGGGAGCTGTTTTTT. This encodes CASSLRGLDTGELFF.

The chain joins TRBV29-1 to TRBJ1-2; TRBD1 agrees at 7 bases. Germline lookup yields CDR1 SQVTM and CDR2 ANQGSEA. This CDR3 region has 12 residues. After removal of 4 bases from V and 8 bases from J, the junction contained 7 bases not matched to a gene. This CDR3 reads CSVGRGREGYTF. The CDR3 region has the DNA TGCAGCGTTGGTAGGGGGCGTGAAGGCTACACCTTC.